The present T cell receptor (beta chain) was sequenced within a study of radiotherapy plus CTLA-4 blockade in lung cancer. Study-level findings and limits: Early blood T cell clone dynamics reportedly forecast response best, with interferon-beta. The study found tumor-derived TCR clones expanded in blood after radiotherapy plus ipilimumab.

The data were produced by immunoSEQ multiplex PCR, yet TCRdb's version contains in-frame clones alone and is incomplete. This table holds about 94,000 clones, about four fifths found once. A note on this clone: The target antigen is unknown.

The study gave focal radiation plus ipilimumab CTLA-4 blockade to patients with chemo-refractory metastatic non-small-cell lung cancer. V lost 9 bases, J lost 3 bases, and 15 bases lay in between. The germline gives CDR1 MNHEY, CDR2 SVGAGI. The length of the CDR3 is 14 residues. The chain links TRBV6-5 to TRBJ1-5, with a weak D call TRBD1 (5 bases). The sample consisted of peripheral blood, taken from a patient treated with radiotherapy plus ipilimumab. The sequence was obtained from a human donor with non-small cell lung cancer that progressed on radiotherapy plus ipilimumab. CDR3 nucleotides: TGTGCCAGTGGGGGAGGACCGCTCAATCAGCCCCAGCATTTT. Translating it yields CASGGGPLNQPQHF.